This T cell receptor (beta chain) emerged from a study of radiotherapy plus CTLA-4 blockade in lung cancer. Data came from immunoSEQ multiplex PCR; TCRdb stores just in-frame clones and leaves some out. The sample lists approximately 94,000 clones; around 83% were seen once. The V segment lost 6 bases and the J segment 8 bases; nucleotides outside the gene matches: 13. Per the germline V gene, CDR1 is MNHEY and CDR2 is SVGAGI. There are 15 residues in the CDR3. This sequence was found in a human donor with non-small cell lung cancer that progressed on radiotherapy plus ipilimumab. Sequences were derived from peripheral blood, sampled from a patient treated with radiotherapy plus ipilimumab. This chain connects TRBV6-5 to TRBJ1-3, with TRBD1 matching 7 bases. The CDR3 is CASRFLRDRDHTIYF. The CDR3 region has the DNA TGTGCCAGCAGATTCCTCCGGGACAGAGATCACACCATATATTTT.